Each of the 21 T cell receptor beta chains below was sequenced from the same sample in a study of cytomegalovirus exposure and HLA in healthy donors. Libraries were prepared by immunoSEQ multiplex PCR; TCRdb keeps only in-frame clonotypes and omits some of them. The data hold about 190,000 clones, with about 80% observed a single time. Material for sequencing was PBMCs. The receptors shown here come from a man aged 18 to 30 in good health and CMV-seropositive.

The CDR3 region has the DNA TGTGCCAGCAGCAATCTCCCCACAGGGGGCGTATCCGAGCAGTACTTC. Its translation: CASSNLPTGGVSEQYF. The rearrangement uses TRBV21-1 and TRBJ2-7; the table assigns TRBD1, which was not confirmed against the DNA. TRBV21-1 constitutes a pseudogene. CDR3 size: 16 residues.

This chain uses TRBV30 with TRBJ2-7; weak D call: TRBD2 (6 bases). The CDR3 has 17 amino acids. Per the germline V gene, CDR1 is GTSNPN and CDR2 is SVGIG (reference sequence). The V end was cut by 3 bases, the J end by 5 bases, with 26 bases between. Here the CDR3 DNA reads TGTGCCTGGAGCAGAATTATTCACGTCGGGACTGGAGACGAGCAGTACTTC. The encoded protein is CAWSRIIHVGTGDEQYF.

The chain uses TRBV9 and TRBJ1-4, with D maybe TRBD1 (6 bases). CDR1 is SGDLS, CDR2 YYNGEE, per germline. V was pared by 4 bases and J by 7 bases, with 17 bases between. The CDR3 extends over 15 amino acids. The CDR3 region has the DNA TGTGCCAGCAGCCCCCAGGGGCGGGTGGGTGAAAAACTGTTTTTT. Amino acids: CASSPQGRVGEKLFF. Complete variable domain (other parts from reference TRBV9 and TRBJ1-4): DSGVTQTPKHLITATGQRVTLRCSPRSGDLSVYWYQQSLDQGLQFLIQYYNGEERAKGNILERFSAQQFPDLHSELNLSSLELGDSALYFCASSPQGRVGEKLFFGSGTQLSVL.

The CDR3 nucleotides read TGTGCCAGCAGTCCGCTGGGGGGGGCTGGGGAGCAGTTCTTC. Protein sequence: CASSPLGGAGEQFF. V and J are TRBV28 and TRBJ2-1; tentative D call: TRBD2 (7 bases). Between the trimmed V and J ends, which lost 5 bases and 10 bases, there was a span of 18 bases. This CDR3 has 14 amino acids. Germline CDR1 is MDHEN and CDR2 is SYDVKM.

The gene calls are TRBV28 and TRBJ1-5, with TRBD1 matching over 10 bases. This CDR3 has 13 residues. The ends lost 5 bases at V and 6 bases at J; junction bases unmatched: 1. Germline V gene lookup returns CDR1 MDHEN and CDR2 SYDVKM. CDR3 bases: TGTGCCAGCAGTCGGACAGGGGGTCAGCCCCAGCATTTT. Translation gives CASSRTGGQPQHF.

CDR3 bases: TGTGCCAGCACCTCCTATTATCCGGCTAGCGACTCCTACGAGCAGTACTTC. Translating gives CASTSYYPASDSYEQYF. This chain joins TRBV27 and TRBJ2-7, with a possible D match to TRBD2 (6 bases). This CDR3 has 17 residues. Between the trimmed V and J ends, which lost 7 bases and 0 bases, there was a span of 22 bases. Germline CDR1 MNHEY, CDR2 SMNVEV (reference sequence).

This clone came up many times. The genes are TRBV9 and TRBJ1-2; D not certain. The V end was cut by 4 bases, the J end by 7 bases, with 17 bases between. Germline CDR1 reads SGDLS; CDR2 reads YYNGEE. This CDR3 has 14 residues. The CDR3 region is CASSPDGRAGGYTF. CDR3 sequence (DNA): TGTGCCAGCAGCCCCGACGGGCGGGCCGGTGGCTACACCTTC. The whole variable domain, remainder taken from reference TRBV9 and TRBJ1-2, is DSGVTQTPKHLITATGQRVTLRCSPRSGDLSVYWYQQSLDQGLQFLIQYYNGEERAKGNILERFSAQQFPDLHSELNLSSLELGDSALYFCASSPDGRAGGYTFGSGTRLTVV.

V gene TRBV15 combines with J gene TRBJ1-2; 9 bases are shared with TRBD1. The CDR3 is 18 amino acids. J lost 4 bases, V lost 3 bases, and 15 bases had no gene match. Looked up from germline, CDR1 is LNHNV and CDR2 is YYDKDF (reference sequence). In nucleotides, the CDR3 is TGTGCCACCAGCAGGCAACCGGGACAGGGAGGGAAATCCTATGGCTACACCTTC. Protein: CATSRQPGQGGKSYGYTF.

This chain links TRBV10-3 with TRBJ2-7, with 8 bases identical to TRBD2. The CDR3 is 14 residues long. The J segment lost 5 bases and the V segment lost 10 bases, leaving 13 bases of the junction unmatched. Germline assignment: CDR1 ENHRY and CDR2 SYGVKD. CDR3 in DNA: TGTGCCACCTCAATAGAAGGGCGGGAGGACGAGCAGTACTTC. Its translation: CATSIEGREDEQYF.

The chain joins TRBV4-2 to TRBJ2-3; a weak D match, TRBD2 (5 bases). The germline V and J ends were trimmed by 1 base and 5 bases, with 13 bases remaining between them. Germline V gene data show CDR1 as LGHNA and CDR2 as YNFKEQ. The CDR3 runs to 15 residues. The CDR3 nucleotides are TGTGCCAGCAGCCAAGCGGAGCGGCACCTAGATACGCAGTATTTT. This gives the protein CASSQAERHLDTQYF.

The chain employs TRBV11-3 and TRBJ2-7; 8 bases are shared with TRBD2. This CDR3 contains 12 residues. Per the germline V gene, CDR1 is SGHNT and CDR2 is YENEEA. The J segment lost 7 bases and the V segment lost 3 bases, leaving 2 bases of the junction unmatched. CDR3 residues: CASSFSGGEQYF. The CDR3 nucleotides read TGTGCCAGCAGCTTTTCGGGAGGGGAGCAGTACTTC.

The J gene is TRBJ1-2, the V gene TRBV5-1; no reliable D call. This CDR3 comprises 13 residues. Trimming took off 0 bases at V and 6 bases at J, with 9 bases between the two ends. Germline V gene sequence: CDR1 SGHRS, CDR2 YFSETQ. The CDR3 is CASSLALADGYTF. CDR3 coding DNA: TGCGCCAGCAGCTTGGCCCTGGCGGATGGCTACACCTTC.

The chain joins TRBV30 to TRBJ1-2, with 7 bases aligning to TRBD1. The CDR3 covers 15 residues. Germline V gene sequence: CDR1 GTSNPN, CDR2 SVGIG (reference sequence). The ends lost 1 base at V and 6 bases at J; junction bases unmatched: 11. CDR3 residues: CAWSEGLQGSDGYTF. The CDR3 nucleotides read TGTGCCTGGAGTGAGGGGTTACAGGGGTCGGATGGCTACACCTTC.

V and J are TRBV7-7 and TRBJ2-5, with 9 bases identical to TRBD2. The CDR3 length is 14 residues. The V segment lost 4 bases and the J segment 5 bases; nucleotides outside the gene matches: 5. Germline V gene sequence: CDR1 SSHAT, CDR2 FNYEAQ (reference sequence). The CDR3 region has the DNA TGTGCCAGCAGCTCTAGCGGGAACGGGGAGACCCAGTACTTC. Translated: CASSSSGNGETQYF.

The CDR3 nucleotides are TGTGCCAGCAGTGCTAGCGGGAGCTCTGGGGAGCTGTTTTTT. Its translation: CASSASGSSGELFF. The V and J genes are TRBV6-4 and TRBJ2-2; 10 bases agree with TRBD2. The CDR3 sequence is 14 residues long. The germline V gene has CDR1 MRHNA and CDR2 SNTAGT. Germline trimming cut 4 bases from V and 8 bases from J; bases unmatched to any gene: 4.

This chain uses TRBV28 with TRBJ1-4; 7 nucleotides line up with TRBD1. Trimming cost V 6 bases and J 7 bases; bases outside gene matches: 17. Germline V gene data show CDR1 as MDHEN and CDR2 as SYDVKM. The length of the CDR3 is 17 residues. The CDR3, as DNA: TGTGCCAGCAGCTCCCATCCGACAGGGCGGCAAGGTGAAAAACTGTTTTTT. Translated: CASSSHPTGRQGEKLFF.

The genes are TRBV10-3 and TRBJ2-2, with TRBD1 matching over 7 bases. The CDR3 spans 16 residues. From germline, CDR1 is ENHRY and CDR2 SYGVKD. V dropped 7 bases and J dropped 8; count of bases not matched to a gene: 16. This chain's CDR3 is CAITRDRAYRGGELFF. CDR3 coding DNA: TGTGCCATCACCCGGGACAGAGCCTACCGGGGTGGGGAGCTGTTTTTT.

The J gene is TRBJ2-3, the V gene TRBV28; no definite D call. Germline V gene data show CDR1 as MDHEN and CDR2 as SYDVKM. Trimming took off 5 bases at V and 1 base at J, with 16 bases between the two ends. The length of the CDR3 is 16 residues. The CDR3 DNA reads TGTGCCAGCAGTCCAAGTGAAGGAGTAGGCACAGATACGCAGTATTTT. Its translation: CASSPSEGVGTDTQYF.

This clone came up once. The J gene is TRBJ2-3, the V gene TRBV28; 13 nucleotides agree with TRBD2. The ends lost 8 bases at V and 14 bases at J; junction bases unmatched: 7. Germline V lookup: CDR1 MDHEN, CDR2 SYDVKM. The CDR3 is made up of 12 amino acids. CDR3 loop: CASGTSGTVSYF. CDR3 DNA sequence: TGTGCCAGCGGGACTAGCGGGACGGTTTCGTATTTT.

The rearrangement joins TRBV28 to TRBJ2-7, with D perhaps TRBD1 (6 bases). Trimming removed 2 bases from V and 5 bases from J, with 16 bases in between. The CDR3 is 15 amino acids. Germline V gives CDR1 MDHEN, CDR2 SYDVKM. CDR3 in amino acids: CASSLMPGVVDEQYF. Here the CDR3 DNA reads TGTGCCAGCAGTTTAATGCCAGGGGTGGTAGACGAGCAGTACTTC.

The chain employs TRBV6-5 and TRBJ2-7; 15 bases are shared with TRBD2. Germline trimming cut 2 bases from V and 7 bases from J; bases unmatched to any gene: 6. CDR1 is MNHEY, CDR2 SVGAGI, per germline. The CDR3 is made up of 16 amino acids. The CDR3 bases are TGTGCCAGCAGTTACCGGACTAGCGGGAGGGCCTTAGAGCAGTACTTC. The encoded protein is CASSYRTSGRALEQYF.